This is a list of T cell receptor beta chains from one sample in a study of cytomegalovirus exposure and HLA in healthy donors. The assay was immunoSEQ multiplex PCR, and TCRdb's table has in-frame clones only and misses some. There are some 150,000 clones in the sample; 65% to 80% occur only once, and 3.5% to 5.5% lies in the top ten. Sequences were obtained from PBMCs. The receptors here all came from a man in his forties in good health and CMV-seronegative. Each CDR3 is given with its conserved first and last residue. D genes are given only for firm matches. Not every row has a clone size; where given, it reads once, few, many or a size class.

cdr3_length j_call clone_size d_call v_call cdr3_nt cdr3_aa
14 TRBJ2-1 NA NA TRBV29-1 TGCAGCGTGACAGGACAGCTAAATTACAATGAGCAGTTCTTC CSVTGQLNYNEQFF
13 TRBJ2-7 NA NA TRBV11-2 TGTGCCAGCAGCCTACTACAGGGCTGGGAGCAGTACTTC CASSLLQGWEQYF
15 TRBJ2-2 NA NA TRBV7-2 TGTGCCAGCAGCTTAGTTCCAGCGAACACCGGGGAGCTGTTTTTT CASSLVPANTGELFF
16 TRBJ2-3 NA TRBD2 TRBV5-1 TGCGCCAGCAGCGGAACTAGCGGGGGGGCCACAGATACGCAGTATTTT CASSGTSGGATDTQYF
19 TRBJ1-2 NA TRBD1 TRBV15 TGTGCCACCAGCACCCCCGAAGGGGCAGGGGGTCCTCGGTCGTATGGCTACACCTTC CATSTPEGAGGPRSYGYTF
17 TRBJ2-7 NA NA TRBV9 TGTGCCAGCAGCAGTCGTGGGAGCGGCAGTCCCCGGGACGAGCAGTACTTC CASSSRGSGSPRDEQYF
12 TRBJ1-2 NA NA TRBV5-6 TGTGCCAGCAGCTTGTCGGGCTATGGCTACACCTTC CASSLSGYGYTF
15 TRBJ2-7 NA NA TRBV4-2 TGTGCCAGCAGCCCCGCGGTCGGTAGCTCCTACGAGCAGTACTTC CASSPAVGSSYEQYF
15 TRBJ2-1 NA NA TRBV19 TGTGCCAGTAGTATACTTGGGACTCTGAACAATGAGCAGTTCTTC CASSILGTLNNEQFF
14 TRBJ2-5 NA NA TRBV5-1 TGCGCCAGCACCAGGGACGGGAGCGTAGAGACCCAGTACTTC CASTRDGSVETQYF
13 TRBJ1-5 few NA TRBV28 TGTGCCAGCATCCTCACCCCAGGTCAGCCCCAGCATTTT CASILTPGQPQHF
13 TRBJ2-7 NA NA TRBV30 TGTGCCTGGGAGGGGGAGATTCCCTACGAGCAGTACTTC CAWEGEIPYEQYF
14 TRBJ1-3 NA TRBD1 TRBV30 TGTGCCTCTCAGGGGGCAGGGGGGGGAAACACCATATATTTT CASQGAGGGNTIYF
15 TRBJ1-5 few NA TRBV10-3 TGTGCCATCAGTGATGACAGGACTAGCAATCAGCCCCAGCATTTT CAISDDRTSNQPQHF
16 TRBJ1-1 NA NA TRBV30 TGTGCCTGGAGTGTACCCGGGGGGCGTGTTAACACTGAAGCTTTCTTT CAWSVPGGRVNTEAFF
18 TRBJ2-6 NA TRBD1 TRBV7-9 TGTGCCAGCAGCTTAGGGGGGACAGGGTTCTCTGGGGCCAACGTCCTGACTTTC CASSLGGTGFSGANVLTF
14 TRBJ1-2 NA NA TRBV7-9 TGTGCCAGCAGCCGGACAGATTCCCCCTATGGCTACACCTTC CASSRTDSPYGYTF
15 TRBJ2-2 few NA TRBV18 TGTGCCAGCTCACCACTGTCCGAGGGAACCGGGGAGCTGTTTTTT CASSPLSEGTGELFF
15 TRBJ1-1 NA NA TRBV6-5 TGTGCCAGCAGTTACTCGGGGGGGCTGGGGACTGAAGCTTTCTTT CASSYSGGLGTEAFF
15 TRBJ1-5 once NA TRBV5-1 TGCGCCAGCAGCCCTGGGACGGTGGGGGGTCAGCCCCAGCATTTT CASSPGTVGGQPQHF
13 TRBJ2-3 NA NA TRBV30 TGTGCCTGGAACATCGCTAGCACAGATACGCAGTATTTT CAWNIASTDTQYF
16 TRBJ2-3 NA TRBD1 TRBV19 TGTGCCAGTAGACCATCGGGACAGTCGTTCACAGATACGCAGTATTTT CASRPSGQSFTDTQYF
16 TRBJ1-6 NA TRBD1 TRBV6-5 TGTGCCAGCAGTTTTGGGACAGCCGTTCCTAGGTCACCCCTCCACTTT CASSFGTAVPRSPLHF
16 TRBJ2-2 few TRBD2 TRBV27 TGTGCCAGCAGTCCACAGCGGGGGGGCGGAACCGGGGAGCTGTTTTTT CASSPQRGGGTGELFF
14 TRBJ1-1 NA TRBD1 TRBV2 TGTGCCAGCAGTTACAGGGGGCGCGGCACTGAAGCTTTCTTT CASSYRGRGTEAFF
14 TRBJ1-5 NA NA TRBV11-2 TGTGCCAGCAGCCACAGATATAGCAATCAGCCCCAGCATTTT CASSHRYSNQPQHF
13 TRBJ1-1 NA NA TRBV10-3 TGTGCCATCAAACTGGGCCCGAACACTGAAGCTTTCTTT CAIKLGPNTEAFF
11 TRBJ1-2 NA TRBD1 TRBV20-1 TGCAGTCCAACAGGGGACAATGGCTACACCTTC CSPTGDNGYTF
14 TRBJ2-7 few NA TRBV10-2 TGCGCCAGCAGTGAGATGGGGGGAATAGCCGAGCAGTACTTC CASSEMGGIAEQYF
15 TRBJ2-3 NA TRBD2 TRBV28 TGTGCCAGCAACGGACTAGCGGGGTACACAGATACGCAGTATTTT CASNGLAGYTDTQYF
13 TRBJ1-1 NA NA TRBV5-4 TGTGCCAGCAGCCGGACGGGGGGCACTGAAGCTTTCTTT CASSRTGGTEAFF
13 TRBJ1-5 NA TRBD1 TRBV6-4 TGTGCCAGCAGTGAAGGGGGCAGCCTGCCCCAGCATTTT CASSEGGSLPQHF
14 TRBJ2-3 NA TRBD1 TRBV7-2 TGTGCCAGCAGCCTCGGGACAGGGGCAGATACGCAGTATTTT CASSLGTGADTQYF
15 TRBJ1-2 NA NA TRBV7-2 TGTGCCAGCAGCTTTTACTTGGTTCCGGACTATGGCTACACCTTC CASSFYLVPDYGYTF
14 TRBJ2-1 NA TRBD2 TRBV11-2 TGTGCCAGCACGCGGGTAGCGGGGGCAAATGAGCAGTTCTTC CASTRVAGANEQFF
20 TRBJ1-1 once NA TRBV7-6 TGTGCCAGCAGCTTAGAAGCGGGTATCAATTTGGGGGGGCAGGACACTGAAGCTTTCTTT CASSLEAGINLGGQDTEAFF
15 TRBJ1-2 NA NA TRBV6-5 TGTGCCAGCAGTTACAGTTTTGAGGGATACTATGGCTACACCTTC CASSYSFEGYYGYTF
13 TRBJ2-7 NA TRBD1 TRBV6-6 TGTGCCAGCAGTTCAGGGGGCAAGTACGAGCAGTACTTC CASSSGGKYEQYF
15 TRBJ1-6 NA TRBD1 TRBV30 TGTGCCTGGAGAGCCGGGACAGGGGGTAATTCACCCCTCCACTTT CAWRAGTGGNSPLHF
12 TRBJ2-7 NA NA TRBV2 TGTGCCAGCACTGACAGGATTTACGAGCAGTACTTC CASTDRIYEQYF
8 TRBJ1-4 NA TRBD1 TRBV20-1 TGCAGTGCTAACAGGGGGATTTTT CSANRGIF
14 TRBJ2-7 NA NA TRBV28 TGTGCCACAAAGGGCTCTGGGACAACCTACGAGCAGTACTTC CATKGSGTTYEQYF
14 TRBJ2-7 NA NA TRBV6-5 TGTGCCAGCAAGGGGACTGTGGGAGCCTACGAGCAGTACTTC CASKGTVGAYEQYF
16 TRBJ2-2 NA TRBD1 TRBV4-1 TGCGCCAGCAGCCATCCGGGACAGGATTTTACCGGGGAGCTGTTTTTT CASSHPGQDFTGELFF
13 TRBJ2-3 NA NA TRBV13 TGTGCCAGCAGCCAACAGGGAACAGATACGCAGTATTTT CASSQQGTDTQYF